The TCR beta chain described here comes from a study of T cells in Graves' hyperthyroidism and ophthalmopathy (dated by TCRdb to about 2019). Study-wide context: Peripheral blood was sampled at the time of initial diagnosis, prior to any treatment. To identify distinguishing TCR V-J signatures, a discovery cohort of roughly 100 patients was used, comprising 40 to 45 with Graves' ophthalmopathy and 57 with stable Graves' hyperthyroidism. The paper describes TCR Vbeta CDR3 sequencing of about 140 peripheral blood samples, made up of roughly 45 ophthalmopathy patients, approximately 73 hyperthyroidism patients and 17 progressor patients. Whether ophthalmopathy could be predicted prospectively was tested in an independent validation cohort made up of some 20 hyperthyroidism patients plus 17 patients who later progressed to ophthalmopathy. In addition, the study compared T-cell repertoires in thyroid tissue and in blood from about 6 Graves' hyperthyroidism patients. After sampling, hyperthyroidism patients received methimazole starting at 30 mg daily, and ophthalmopathy patients received high-dose intravenous methylprednisolone. The approximately 100 discovery patients were randomly split 7:3 into training and test sets.

Hyperthyroidism patients were newly diagnosed, with disease duration under 2 months, and aged 18 to 65 years. Any patient with an uncontrolled infection, another autoimmune disease, pregnancy or lactation was excluded. Diagnoses relied on clinical symptoms, serum thyroxine and TRAb, thyroid ultrasound and orbital computed tomography. Blood from progressor patients was drawn when they were first diagnosed with hyperthyroidism, before any ophthalmopathy symptoms appeared. PBMCs were isolated from approximately 10 ml of fresh peripheral blood by Ficoll-Paque density gradient centrifugation. Patients classed as progressors first received a Graves' hyperthyroidism diagnosis and then went on to develop ophthalmopathy during follow-up. Total RNA was extracted using Trizol reagent, and RNA quality was assessed on an Agilent 2100 Bioanalyzer. CDR1 DFQATT and CDR2 SNEGSKA were looked up in the germline V gene (reference sequence). At the junction V is shortened by 5 bases and J by 6 bases, with 21 bases in between. The CDR3 spans 15 residues, from the cysteine through the phenylalanine. Only CDR3 DNA remains: 45 bases, in frame from the first base.

This clonotype was picked up many times. This receptor's antigen is unknown. Per-nucleotide qualities are absent, and no much larger clonotype sits a single base away. The TCR beta CDR3 regions were amplified from the RNA transcripts. A first-round RT-PCR of the TCR CDR3 used the HTBI primer set with the Qiagen OneStep RT-PCR kit. A second multiplex PCR round built the libraries, followed by size selection and purification. Paired-end sequencing of the libraries was performed with 100 bp reads on an Illumina HiSeq2000. Regarding the original processing steps: Raw data were processed with SOAPnuke, discarding reads with adapters, uncalled bases, mean Phred below 15, or no exact constant-primer or identifier match. High-quality paired reads were merged with COPE v1.2.5, and unique nucleotide sequences were defined as clonotypes. MiTCR v1.1 was used to align the clonotypes against IMGT TRBV, TRBD and TRBJ reference segments. Only V-J combinations with frequency above 0.0001, covering about 99% of repertoires, were analysed. A TCS score was defined as the ratio between F50 (clonal expansion) and ExV (chaos), using BLOSUM62-based TCRdist between CDR3 peptides within each V-J. Welch's t-statistics and random forest reduced 450 to 600 V-J features to 10 to 15, which were used in a naive Bayes classifier (R e1071). TCRdb reprocessed the public reads (quality trimming at Q25 with fastp, clone calling with MiXCR) and kept in-frame beta chains. Identical CDR3 protein sequences are pooled into one entry, listed with their most common genes and DNA. What appears here as the V and J calls and clone size reflects TCRdb's work, not the paper's. The sample table holds nearly 600,000 distinct CDR3 sequences, of which approximately 15% were seen once. The biggest ten clones account for roughly 6.2% of the sample.

What the research found in general, with its limitations: A 13 V-J signature model separated ophthalmopathy from stable hyperthyroidism, with around 88% sensitivity and approximately 81% specificity in cross-validation and 80%/75% in testing. Sample size was not statistically predetermined, and blinding of investigators to group allocation was not performed. Most expanded thyroid clonotypes (frequency above 0.001) were also detected in blood, suggesting blood repertoires may reflect thyroid immune responses. During validation, the model predicted progression to ophthalmopathy a median of around 6 months ahead of onset, with around 70% sensitivity and 72% to 85% specificity.

The TCR sequence derives from a woman aged 25 to 45 with Graves' hyperthyroidism that later progressed to Graves' ophthalmopathy. The rearranged chain carries TRBV20-1 and TRBJ2-3, with the D call tentatively TRBD1 or TRBD2, each fitting 6 bases. Source material: blood. The DNA sequence is as follows: TGCAGTGCTCCCCGAACTTGGGGGGCCAGGGATACGCAGTATTTT. It encodes CSAPRTWGARDTQYF.